Shown below are 26 T cell receptor beta chains from a single sample sequenced in a study of CD8 T cells in Susac syndrome. The authors reverse transcribed roughly 0.45 to 1 ug RNA with random hexamers. One entry per CDR3 protein, called by TCRdb with MiXCR from the immunoSEQ multiplex PCR reads. The profile covers about 240,000 distinct CDR3 sequences, with almost 97% appearing a single time and about 0.095% taken by the ten largest. Sequencing was performed on CD4+ T cells from PBMCs. The receptors originated from a human donor with Susac syndrome.

The V call is TRBV20-1, the J call TRBJ2-4; D remains unclear. Per the germline V gene, CDR1 is DFQATT and CDR2 is SNEGSKA (reference sequence). V was shortened by 2 bases and J by 0 bases, with 8 bases between the two germline ends. There are 14 residues in the CDR3. CDR3 region: CSARPSIAKNIQYF. The CDR3 coding sequence is TGCAGTGCTAGACCCTCTATAGCCAAAAACATTCAGTACTTC.

The chain carries TRBV25-1 and TRBJ2-1, with 8 bases aligning to TRBD2. CDR3 length: 16 amino acids. V was clipped by 1 base and J by 3 bases; unmatched bases: 5. Germline CDR1 MGHDK, CDR2 SYGVNS. CDR3 nucleotide sequence: TGTGCCAGCAGTGAATTCGGGAGGGCCCTCTACAATGAGCAGTTCTTC. It is translated as CASSEFGRALYNEQFF. Combining the CDR3 with reference TRBV25-1 and TRBJ2-1 gives the whole variable domain EADIYQTPRYLVIGTGKKITLECSQTMGHDKMYWYQQDPGMELHLIHYSYGVNSTEKGDLSSESTVSRIRTEHFPLTLESARPSHTSQYLCASSEFGRALYNEQFFGPGTRLTVL.

V and J are TRBV7-9 and TRBJ2-3, with 10 bases that match TRBD2. The germline gives CDR1 SEHNR, CDR2 FQNEAQ (reference sequence). Germline trimming cut 5 bases from V and 4 bases from J; bases unmatched to any gene: 6. The CDR3 runs 15 residues. The CDR3 nucleotides are TGTGCCAGCAGCGTCACTAGCGGGAAATCAGATACGCAGTATTTT. This gives the protein CASSVTSGKSDTQYF.

The chain uses TRBV2 and TRBJ2-7; maybe TRBD2 (6 bases). The CDR3 has 11 amino acids. V lost 8 bases to trimming and J lost 6 bases, with 11 bases between them. Germline V gene lookup returns CDR1 SNHLY and CDR2 FYNNEI. CDR3 DNA: TGTGCCAGCTGGGGGGATTCCGAGCAGTACTTC. The encoded protein is CASWGDSEQYF.

The chain recombines TRBV14 with TRBJ2-1; D perhaps matches TRBD2 (5 bases). Deletions cut 2 bases from V and 4 bases from J, with 15 bases between. CDR3 size: 16 residues. Germline V lookup: CDR1 SGHDN, CDR2 FVKESK. CDR3 amino acids: CASSQTSGRAYNEQFF. The CDR3, as DNA: TGTGCCAGCAGCCAAACTTCGGGAAGAGCGTACAATGAGCAGTTCTTC. The entire variable domain, with the rest obtained from reference TRBV14 and TRBJ2-1, is as follows: EAGVTQFPSHSVIEKGQTVTLRCDPISGHDNLYWYRRVMGKEIKFLLHFVKESKQDESGMPNNRFLAERTGGTYSTLKVQPAELEDSGVYFCASSQTSGRAYNEQFFGPGTRLTVL.

J is TRBJ1-5 and V is TRBV2; D is unclear. Germline V CDR1 and CDR2: SNHLY, FYNNEI. V lost 4 bases and J lost 7, with 14 bases in between. There are 14 residues in the CDR3. The CDR3 is CASSGLSGAQPQHF. The CDR3 DNA sequence: TGTGCCAGCAGTGGCCTCTCCGGTGCCCAGCCCCAGCATTTT.

The chain uses TRBV29-1 and TRBJ1-1; D remains ambiguous. With 3 bases removed from V and 6 bases from J, the gap between germline ends came to 8 bases. The CDR3 is 11 residues long. Germline V CDR1 and CDR2: SQVTM, ANQGSEA. CDR3 amino acids: CSVDAVAEAFF. CDR3 nucleotides: TGCAGCGTTGACGCAGTGGCTGAAGCTTTCTTT.

The V call is TRBV6-1, the J call TRBJ2-1; 9 positions agree with TRBD2. V shed 0 bases, J shed 11 bases, and the junction held 2 bases outside the gene matches. Germline CDR1 and CDR2: MNHNS and SASEGT. CDR3 size: 13 residues. The CDR3 region has the DNA TGTGCCAGCAGTGAAGCACTAGCGGGCCAGCAGTTCTTC. Amino acid sequence: CASSEALAGQQFF.

This chain connects TRBV29-1 to TRBJ2-7, with D perhaps matching TRBD2 (6 bases). Germline loops: CDR1 SQVTM, CDR2 ANQGSEA. Trimming took off 6 bases at V and 7 bases at J, with 22 bases between the two ends. CDR3 length: 14 amino acids. In nucleotides, the CDR3 is TGCAGCGTGAACCCGGGACTGGTCGGTGTGGAGCAGTACTTC. Amino acid sequence: CSVNPGLVGVEQYF.

The gene calls are TRBV28 and TRBJ2-7; D gene unclear. The CDR3 sequence is 10 residues long. V lost 6 bases and J 4 bases, leaving 4 bases between the germline ends. CDR1 MDHEN and CDR2 SYDVKM come from the germline V gene. The CDR3 is CASRAYEQYF. DNA for the CDR3: TGTGCCAGCAGGGCTTACGAGCAGTACTTC.

The chain is built from TRBV4-2 and TRBJ2-7; D gene uncertain. The CDR3 sequence is 13 residues long. Germline V gene sequence: CDR1 LGHNA, CDR2 YNFKEQ. Trimming removed 1 base at V and 6 bases at J, with 10 bases between. This CDR3 reads CASSQVSVGEQYF. CDR3 in DNA: TGTGCCAGCAGCCAAGTATCGGTTGGCGAGCAGTACTTC.

The genes are TRBV4-1 and TRBJ2-2; tentative D call: TRBD1 (5 bases). The CDR3 extends over 15 amino acids. Germline loops: CDR1 MGHRA, CDR2 YSYEKL. V lost 0 bases and J lost 4, with 9 bases in between. The CDR3 DNA sequence: TGCGCCAGCAGCCAAGAGGGCAGGGTCACCGGGGAGCTGTTTTTT. It encodes CASSQEGRVTGELFF.

The chain has TRBV14 and TRBJ2-7; no reliable D call. The CDR3 sequence is 12 residues long. Germline CDR1 and CDR2: SGHDN and FVKESK. V was shortened by 1 base and J by 7 bases, with 8 bases between the two germline ends. DNA for the CDR3: TGTGCCAGCAGCCAAGTTCGTCTGGAGCAGTACTTC. Its protein is CASSQVRLEQYF.

The chain carries TRBV4-1 and TRBJ2-7, with TRBD1 matching over 9 bases. V was pared by 3 bases and J by 5 bases, with 11 bases of the junction left unmatched. The CDR3 has 16 residues. CDR1 and CDR2 (germline): MGHRA, YSYEKL. The CDR3 loop reads CASSHPSGTGFHEQYF. In DNA form, the CDR3 reads TGCGCCAGCAGCCATCCTTCCGGGACAGGGTTCCACGAGCAGTACTTC.

The rearrangement uses TRBV20-1 and TRBJ1-2, with 8 bases matching TRBD1. V was clipped by 6 bases and J by 7 bases; unmatched bases: 13. The germline V gene has CDR1 DFQATT and CDR2 SNEGSKA (reference sequence). This CDR3 has 14 residues. CDR3 coding DNA: TGCAGTGCGTCCTCGGGACAGGCAGTTAGTGGCTACACCTTC. Translated, it gives CSASSGQAVSGYTF.

The chain uses TRBV20-1 and TRBJ2-1, with TRBD2 matching 11 bases. Germline CDR1 DFQATT, CDR2 SNEGSKA (reference sequence). CDR3 length: 13 residues. V was clipped by 6 bases and J by 9 bases; unmatched bases: 7. The DNA for the CDR3 is TGCAGTGCGCCTAGCGGGAGGTTCAGTGAGCAGTTCTTC. This codes for CSAPSGRFSEQFF.

This clonotype was counted once. The chain employs TRBV25-1 and TRBJ2-7; D is possibly TRBD2 (7 bases). V lost 2 bases and J lost 4, with 18 bases in between. The CDR3 length is 16 residues. The germline V gene has CDR1 MGHDK and CDR2 SYGVNS. The CDR3 loop reads CASSEVGGRHEYEQYF. The CDR3 coding sequence is TGTGCCAGCAGTGAAGTGGGGGGGCGCCATGAATACGAGCAGTACTTC.

The chain uses TRBV30 and TRBJ1-4; weak D call: TRBD1 (5 bases). Trimming left V 4 bases short and J 10 bases short, with 13 bases between. The CDR3 loop spans 12 amino acids. CDR1 and CDR2 from the germline V gene are GTSNPN and SVGIG (reference sequence). The CDR3 is CAWMRGEGKLFF. CDR3 DNA sequence: TGTGCCTGGATGCGAGGGGAGGGAAAACTGTTTTTT. Full variable domain (outside the CDR3, taken from reference TRBV30 and TRBJ1-4): SQTIHQWPATLVQPVGSPLSLECTVEGTSNPNLYWYRQAAGRGLQLLFYSVGIGQISSEVPQNLSASRPQDRQFILSSKKLLLSDSGFYLCAWMRGEGKLFFGSGTQLSVL.

The chain has TRBV9 and TRBJ1-1, with D perhaps matching TRBD1 (6 bases). CDR3 length: 13 residues. V was clipped by 3 bases and J by 5 bases, with 11 bases between them. From germline, CDR1 is SGDLS and CDR2 YYNGEE. CDR3 residues: CASSAHRETEAFF. The CDR3 bases are TGTGCCAGCAGCGCCCACAGGGAGACTGAAGCTTTCTTT.

This chain joins TRBV2 and TRBJ2-7; D call uncertain. This CDR3 has 15 amino acids. Germline values: CDR1 SNHLY, CDR2 FYNNEI. Trimming took 6 bases from V and 6 from J, leaving 21 bases between them. The CDR3 DNA follows: TGTGCCAGCAGCTGGACCCAATGGGGAACTATCGAGCAGTACTTC. Amino acids: CASSWTQWGTIEQYF.

The chain couples TRBV20-1 to TRBJ2-3, with D perhaps matching TRBD2 (6 bases). CDR1 is DFQATT and CDR2 is SNEGSKA in the germline V gene (reference sequence). The CDR3 runs to 14 residues. V was pared by 5 bases and J by 1 base, with 13 bases between. CDR3 DNA sequence: TGCAGTGCTTTAGCGGTTCGGGGCACAGATACGCAGTATTTT. Its translation: CSALAVRGTDTQYF.

The genes are TRBV30 and TRBJ1-1; D is uncertain. Per germline, CDR1 GTSNPN and CDR2 SVGIG (reference sequence). This CDR3 has 13 residues. With 0 bases removed from V and 3 bases from J, the gap between germline ends came to 8 bases. CDR3 nucleotides: TGTGCCTGGAGTGTACCGGTCTACACTGAAGCTTTCTTT. Its translation is CAWSVPVYTEAFF.

This chain connects TRBV29-1 to TRBJ2-7; D call uncertain. Germline-derived CDR1 and CDR2 are SQVTM and ANQGSEA. V was shortened by 6 bases and J by 4 bases, with 19 bases between the two germline ends. The CDR3 runs 14 residues. This chain's CDR3 is CSVVRTASGYEQYF. The CDR3, as DNA: TGCAGCGTAGTTCGGACGGCCTCCGGGTACGAGCAGTACTTC.

This clonotype was seen once. The chain carries TRBV11-2 and TRBJ1-4, with D perhaps matching TRBD1 (5 bases). This CDR3 is built from 14 residues. V gave up 5 bases and J gave up 6 bases, with 13 bases separating them. CDR1 is SGHAT, CDR2 FQNNGV, per germline. CDR3 protein: CASSPGPRDEKLFF. In DNA, the CDR3 is TGTGCCAGCAGCCCGGGACCGCGGGATGAAAAACTGTTTTTT. Combining the CDR3 with reference TRBV11-2 and TRBJ1-4 gives the whole variable domain EAGVAQSPRYKIIEKRQSVAFWCNPISGHATLYWYQQILGQGPKLLIQFQNNGVVDDSQLPKDRFSAERLKGVDSTLKIQPAKLEDSAVYLCASSPGPRDEKLFFGSGTQLSVL.

This chain connects TRBV9 to TRBJ2-7; D not certain. V was shortened by 4 bases and J by 6 bases, with 14 bases between the two germline ends. CDR3 size: 13 residues. CDR1 is SGDLS, CDR2 YYNGEE, per germline. Written as DNA, the CDR3 is TGTGCCAGCAGCACCGGGCCTAAGGGCGAGCAGTACTTC. Amino acid sequence: CASSTGPKGEQYF.

The rearrangement links TRBV5-1 to TRBJ2-7; D is possibly TRBD2 (6 bases). The CDR3 has 14 amino acids. V shed 4 bases and J shed 5 bases, with 16 bases lying between them. Germline V gives CDR1 SGHRS, CDR2 YFSETQ. The CDR3 nucleotides read TGCGCCAGCAGCGCCACCGGGAGCACCAACGAGCAGTACTTC. It is translated as CASSATGSTNEQYF. The full variable domain, completed using reference TRBV5-1 and TRBJ2-7, is KAGVTQTPRYLIKTRGQQVTLSCSPISGHRSVSWYQQTPGQGLQFLFEYFSETQRNKGNFPGRFSGRQFSNSRSEMNVSTLELGDSALYLCASSATGSTNEQYFGPGTRLTVT.